A selection of T cell receptor beta chains follows, all from one sample in a study of blood T cells in healthy people across ages. Each CDR3 protein gets one entry after TCRdb re-called the 5' RACE reads with MiXCR. Among 780,000 or so distinct CDR3 sequences, 20% to 30% were seen once, and the ten largest hold roughly 3.5%. The sample was also reused in another study, on T cells of mothers and their children.

Sequencing input: blood. Receptors originate from a boy aged 5-17 years in good health. Each CDR3 is given with its conserved first and last residue. Fields, in order: CDR3 length, V gene, CDR3 protein.

11 TRBV7-9 CASSSGGPQHF
17 TRBV10-3 CAISEYYRRTNTGELFF
16 TRBV5-6 CASSPGTGRSGNTIYF
15 TRBV18 CASSPMDRGRDEQYF
17 TRBV7-2 CASSLEVAGRDKYEQYF
15 TRBV3-1 CASSQSGHPGSPLHF
13 TRBV13 CASIPWGKYEQYF
18 TRBV20-1 CSARITGLAGVGVRELFF
13 TRBV27 CASSLGSESPLHF
18 TRBV20-1 CSAPGGQLYASGTDTQYF
14 TRBV20-1 CSAGAGGNTDAQYF
17 TRBV28 CASSLRLGGGVANEQFF
13 TRBV29-1 CSVEDISTDTQYF
16 TRBV9 CASSSHRGGLTDTQYF
12 TRBV12-3/TRBV12-4 CASSHLAGEQYF
15 TRBV7-9 CASSSLAVSSYEQYF
18 TRBV15 CATSRDTSAASGANVLTF
13 TRBV9 CASSVAGAKTQYF
12 TRBV29-1 CSVAMGATEAFF
13 TRBV6-5 CASSPGTGNQQYF
14 TRBV20-1 CSARRQGNNSPLHF
15 TRBV20-1 CSARAETLPKNIQYF
15 TRBV9 CASSAGGRQDYGYTF
13 TRBV12-3/TRBV12-4 CASSGENRDEQYF
14 TRBV20-1 CSARAEAMPDTQYF
14 TRBV19 CASSRGGLNQPQHF
11 TRBV29-1 CSVERSYGYTF
15 TRBV12-3/TRBV12-4 CASSNSGRLPYEQYF
15 TRBV9 CASSVDNWTGDGYTF
17 TRBV20-1 CSARDEFLAGDSYEQYF
14 TRBV6-2/TRBV6-3 CASRPTLDYNEQFF
16 TRBV28 CASRLPQTPRNYGYTF
14 TRBV27 CASSRVTGQETQYF
12 TRBV27 CASRGDGEKLFF
12 TRBV28 CASSPLRETQYF
13 TRBV12-3/TRBV12-4 CASSPDRPGEQYF
15 TRBV28 CASSRPRGLGYEQFF
17 TRBV14 CASSHASGASGANVLTF
16 TRBV10-2 CASSFLLAGDADTQYF
16 TRBV9 CASSVGPLGLQETQYF
16 TRBV27 CASTLSGQGANYGYTF
14 TRBV7-9 CASSLEGIGSPLHF
16 TRBV11-2 CASSFSGTSGSHEQYF
16 TRBV14 CASSQGWTGRNEKLFF
15 TRBV18 CASSSSDRGLYEQYF
14 TRBV6-6 CASSYSTGDGKLFF
15 TRBV7-9 CASNPGQGTTYGYTF
13 TRBV7-3 CASSHVGVETQYF
14 TRBV28 CASSPDLGTETQYF
13 TRBV29-1 CSVEDPTAREQYF
15 TRBV7-6 CASSLIGVETGELFF
14 TRBV29-1 CSVAGGGFGDTQYF
16 TRBV7-2 CASSLAYRGVKETQYF
13 TRBV6-2/TRBV6-3 CASRGTRSYEQYF
14 TRBV28 CAPRGVKRRNEQFF
17 TRBV27 CASSLSGLAVNTDTQYF
15 TRBV12-3/TRBV12-4 CASSPLDNQGETQYF
12 TRBV29-1 CSVEDRLYEQYF
17 TRBV27 CASSHEGTSDLPGAKYF
12 TRBV27 CAVRGGTDTQYF